This T cell receptor (beta chain) was observed in a study of OX40 agonist ivuxolimab in advanced cancers. For the study at large: Intravenous ivuxolimab was administered to patients every 2 weeks at 0.01 to 10 mg/kg. Three patients showed partial responses: one hepatocellular carcinoma and two cutaneous melanoma cases. Study-wide points: Among the lowest levels of clonal expansion were found in partial responders at 0.1-3.0 mg/kg. Averaged across samples, CD8+ T cells carried more expanded clones than CD4+ did.

Remarks on this clone: Its antigen remains unknown.

This table comes from immunoSEQ multiplex PCR, and its TCRdb copy is limited to in-frame clones, with some not included. The table shows tens of thousands of clones, with around 84% occurring only once. Deletions cut 0 bases from V and 9 bases from J, with 18 bases between. The CDR3 has 17 amino acids. Germline CDR1 is SGHAT and CDR2 is FQNNGV. V and J are TRBV11-2 and TRBJ1-6, with D possibly matching TRBD1 (5 bases). The sequenced sample was CD4+ or CD8+ T cells sorted from blood, obtained in a trial of the OX40 agonist ivuxolimab. This receptor was taken from an adult with an advanced solid tumor such as melanoma, head and neck, liver or kidney cancer. The DNA of the CDR3 is TGTGCCAGCAGCTTAGATTTTAAGGCCTCGGGGCGTTCACCCCTCCACTTT. Translating gives CASSLDFKASGRSPLHF.